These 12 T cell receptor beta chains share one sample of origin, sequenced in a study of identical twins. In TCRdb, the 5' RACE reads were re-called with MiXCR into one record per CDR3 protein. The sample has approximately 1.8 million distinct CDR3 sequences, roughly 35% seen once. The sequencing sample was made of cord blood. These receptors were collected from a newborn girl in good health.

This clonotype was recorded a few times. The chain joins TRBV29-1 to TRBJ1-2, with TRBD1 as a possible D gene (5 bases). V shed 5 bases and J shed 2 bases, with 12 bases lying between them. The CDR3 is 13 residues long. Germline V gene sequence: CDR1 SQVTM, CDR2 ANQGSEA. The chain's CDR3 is CSVPQVANYGYTF. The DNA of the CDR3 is TGCAGCGTTCCACAGGTAGCGAACTATGGCTACACCTTC. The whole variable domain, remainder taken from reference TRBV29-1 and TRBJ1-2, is SAVISQKPSRDICQRGTSLTIQCQVDSQVTMMFWYRQQPGQSLTLIATANQGSEATYESGFVIDKFPISRPNLTFSTLTVSNMSPEDSSIYLCSVPQVANYGYTFGSGTRLTVV.

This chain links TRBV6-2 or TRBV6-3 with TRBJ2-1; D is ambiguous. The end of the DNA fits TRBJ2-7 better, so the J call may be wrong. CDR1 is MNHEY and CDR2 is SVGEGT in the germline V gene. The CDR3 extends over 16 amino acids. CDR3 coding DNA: TGTGCCAGCAGTTACAGGGCGCTGAGCTCCTACAATGAGCAGTACTTC. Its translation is CASSYRALSSYNEQYF.

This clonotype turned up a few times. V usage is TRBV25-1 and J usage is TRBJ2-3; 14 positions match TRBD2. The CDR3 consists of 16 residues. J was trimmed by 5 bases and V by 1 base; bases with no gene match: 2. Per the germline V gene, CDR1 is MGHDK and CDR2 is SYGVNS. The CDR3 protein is CASSELGTSGGDTQYF. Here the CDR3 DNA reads TGTGCCAGCAGTGAATTGGGGACTAGCGGGGGAGATACGCAGTATTTT.

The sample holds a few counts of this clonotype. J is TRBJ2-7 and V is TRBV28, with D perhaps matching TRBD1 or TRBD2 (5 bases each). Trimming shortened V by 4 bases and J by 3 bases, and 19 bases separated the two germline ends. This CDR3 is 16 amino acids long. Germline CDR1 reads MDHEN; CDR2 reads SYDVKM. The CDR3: CASSSRIGTADYEQYF. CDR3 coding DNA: TGTGCCAGCAGTTCCCGAATCGGGACGGCGGACTACGAGCAGTACTTC.

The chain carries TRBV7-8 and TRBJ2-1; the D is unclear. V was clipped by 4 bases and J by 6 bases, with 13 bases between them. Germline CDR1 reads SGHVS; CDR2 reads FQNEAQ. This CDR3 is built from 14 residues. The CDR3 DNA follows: TGTGCCAGCAGCTACCCGGGTCGGAGCAATGAGCAGTTCTTC. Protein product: CASSYPGRSNEQFF. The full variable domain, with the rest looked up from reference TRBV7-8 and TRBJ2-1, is GAGVSQSPRYKVAKRGQDVALRCDPISGHVSLFWYQQALGQGPEFLTYFQNEAQLDKSGLPSDRFFAERPEGSVSTLKIQRTQQEDSAVYLCASSYPGRSNEQFFGPGTRLTVL.

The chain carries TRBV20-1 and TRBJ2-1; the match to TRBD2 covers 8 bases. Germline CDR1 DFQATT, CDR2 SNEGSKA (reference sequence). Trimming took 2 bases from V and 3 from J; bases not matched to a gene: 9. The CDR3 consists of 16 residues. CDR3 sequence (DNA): TGCAGTGCTAGACGAGGCGGGGGGACCAACTACAATGAGCAGTTCTTC. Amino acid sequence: CSARRGGGTNYNEQFF.

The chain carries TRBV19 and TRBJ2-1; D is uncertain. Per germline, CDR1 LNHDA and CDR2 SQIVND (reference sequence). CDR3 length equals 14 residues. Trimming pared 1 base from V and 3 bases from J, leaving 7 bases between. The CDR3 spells CASSIVLDYNEQFF. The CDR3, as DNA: TGTGCCAGTAGTATAGTACTGGACTACAATGAGCAGTTCTTC. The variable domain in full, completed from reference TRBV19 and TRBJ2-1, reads DGGITQSPKYLFRKEGQNVTLSCEQNLNHDAMYWYRQDPGQGLRLIYYSQIVNDFQKGDIAEGYSVSREKKESFPLTVTSAQKNPTAFYLCASSIVLDYNEQFFGPGTRLTVL.

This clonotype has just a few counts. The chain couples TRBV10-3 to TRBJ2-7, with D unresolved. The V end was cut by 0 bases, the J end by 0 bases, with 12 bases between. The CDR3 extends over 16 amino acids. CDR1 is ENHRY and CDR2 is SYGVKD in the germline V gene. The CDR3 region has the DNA TGTGCCATCAGTGAGTCGGACCCTGCCAGCTCCTACGAGCAGTACTTC. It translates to CAISESDPASSYEQYF.

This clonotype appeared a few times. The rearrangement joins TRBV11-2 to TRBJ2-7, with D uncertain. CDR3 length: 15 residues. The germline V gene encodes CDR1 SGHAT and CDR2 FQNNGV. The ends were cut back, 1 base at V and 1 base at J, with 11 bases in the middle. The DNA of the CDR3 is TGTGCCAGCAGCTTAGGTTCTGACGGGTCCTACGAGCAGTACTTC. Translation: CASSLGSDGSYEQYF.

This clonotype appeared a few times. CDR3 residues: CASSFPVGNQPQHF. The DNA of the CDR3 is TGTGCCAGCAGTTTCCCTGTGGGCAATCAGCCCCAGCATTTT. This sequence joins TRBV28 and TRBJ1-5; D ambiguous. The CDR3 runs to 14 residues. Trimming pared 3 bases from V and 2 bases from J, leaving 8 bases between. Germline V gene data show CDR1 as MDHEN and CDR2 as SYDVKM.

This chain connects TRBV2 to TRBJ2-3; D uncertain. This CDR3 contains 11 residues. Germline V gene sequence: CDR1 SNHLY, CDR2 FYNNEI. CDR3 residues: CVRRLTDTQYF. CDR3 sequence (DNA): TGTGTCCGACGGCTCACAGATACGCAGTATTTT.

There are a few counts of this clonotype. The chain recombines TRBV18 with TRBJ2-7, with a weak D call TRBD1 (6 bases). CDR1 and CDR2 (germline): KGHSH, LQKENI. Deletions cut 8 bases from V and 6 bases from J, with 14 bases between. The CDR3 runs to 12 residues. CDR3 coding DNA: TGTGCCAGCAAACAGGGAAGGGGCGAGCAGTACTTC. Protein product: CASKQGRGEQYF.